These 13 T cell receptor beta chains originate from one sample sequenced in a study of T cell responses to AZD1222 COVID-19 vaccine. Only in-frame clones appear in the TCRdb table, and some are missing; sequencing was by immunoSEQ multiplex PCR. The data contain 100,000 or so clones, 86% of them singletons. The starting material was peripheral blood, obtained on day 0 of AZD1222 vaccination. All receptors derive from an adult in good health.

This chain uses TRBV6-6 with TRBJ2-1, with TRBD2 matching over 15 bases. The V gene end was trimmed by 4 bases and the J gene end by 10 bases; junction bases not matched to a gene: 8. This CDR3 contains 16 residues. CDR1 is MNHNY, CDR2 SVGAGI, per germline (reference sequence). The CDR3 DNA is TGTGCCAGCAGTTCCCGGACTAGCGGGGGGGTAAGGGAGCAGTTCTTC. Encoded protein: CASSSRTSGGVREQFF.

V gene TRBV7-2 combines with J gene TRBJ1-5; 10 bases map to TRBD1. J lost 0 bases, V lost 5 bases, and 7 bases had no gene match. CDR3 size: 17 residues. CDR1 SGHTA and CDR2 FQGNSA come from the germline V gene. The CDR3 spells CASSHRTGGYSNQPQHF. The CDR3 DNA reads as TGTGCCAGCAGCCATCGGACAGGGGGGTATAGCAATCAGCCCCAGCATTTT.

This sequence joins TRBV7-3 and TRBJ1-5; the match to TRBD1 covers 8 bases. Germline loops: CDR1 SGHTA, CDR2 FQGTGA. After removal of 1 base from V and 12 bases from J, the junction contained 8 bases not matched to a gene. The CDR3 runs 14 residues. The CDR3 spells CASSLRVADRVQHF. Written as DNA, the CDR3 is TGTGCCAGCAGCTTAAGGGTGGCGGACAGGGTCCAGCATTTT.

V gene TRBV5-1 combines with J gene TRBJ1-1; weak D call: TRBD1 (6 bases). The V gene's germline CDR1 is SGHRS and CDR2 YFSETQ. V was pared by 0 bases and J by 1 base, with 10 bases between. This CDR3 region has 15 residues. The DNA for the CDR3 is TGCGCCAGCAGCTTGGGGGACACCGCGAACACTGAAGCTTTCTTT. Amino acid sequence: CASSLGDTANTEAFF.

The chain uses TRBV19 and TRBJ1-4; D unclear. This CDR3 comprises 13 residues. The V gene's germline CDR1 is LNHDA and CDR2 SQIVND (reference sequence). V gave up 7 bases and J gave up 3 bases, with 9 bases separating them. Here the CDR3 DNA reads TGTGCCAGTAATGTCAGGCCTAATGAAAAACTGTTTTTT. Its protein is CASNVRPNEKLFF.

This chain joins TRBV5-5 and TRBJ2-5; D not resolved. V was cut by 4 bases and J by 1 base, with 8 bases left in between. Germline V gives CDR1 SGHKS, CDR2 YYEKEE (reference sequence). The CDR3 spans 13 residues. CDR3 sequence reads: CASSPTGQETQYF. The CDR3 DNA sequence: TGTGCCAGCAGCCCTACCGGCCAAGAGACCCAGTACTTC.

This clone has a handful of counts. This chain links TRBV4-3 with TRBJ2-7, with 13 bases lining up with TRBD2. The CDR3 is 15 amino acids. CDR1 LGHNA and CDR2 YSLEER come from the germline V gene. V lost 1 base, J lost 6 bases, and 3 bases stayed unmatched. The CDR3 nucleotides are TGCGCCAGCAGCCAAGGCGGGACTAGCGGGACCGAGCAGTACTTC. Its protein is CASSQGGTSGTEQYF.

A word on this clone: A junction boundary mismatches the germline segment, possibly from a read error. The chain joins TRBV7-7 to TRBJ2-5; possible D gene TRBD2, 7 bases. CDR1 and CDR2 (germline): SSHAT, FNYEAQ (reference sequence). There are 15 residues in the CDR3. The CDR3 region is CASSLWGPGGETQYF. The CDR3 bases are TGTGCTAGCAGCTTATGGGGGCCGGGGGGAGAGACCCAGTACTTC.

DNA of the CDR3: TGTGCCAGCAGCCAGACAGGGGCTAACTATGGCTACACCTTC. Translated: CASSQTGANYGYTF. The chain is built from TRBV7-2 and TRBJ1-2; 8 bases fit TRBD1. The CDR3 loop spans 14 amino acids. Germline V lookup: CDR1 SGHTA, CDR2 FQGNSA. J was trimmed by 0 bases and V by 5 bases; bases with no gene match: 2.

V gene TRBV24-1 combines with J gene TRBJ2-3, with D perhaps TRBD1 (6 bases). The CDR3 has 16 residues. V was cut by 4 bases and J by 3 bases, with 16 bases left in between. From germline, CDR1 is KGHDR and CDR2 SFDVKD. The CDR3 reads CATSDPLQGWTDTQYF. The CDR3, as DNA: TGTGCCACCAGTGACCCCTTACAGGGTTGGACAGATACGCAGTATTTT.

This clone was observed a few times. The chain employs TRBV7-2 and TRBJ2-7; maybe TRBD2 (6 bases). The CDR3 has 14 amino acids. V gave up 4 bases and J gave up 6 bases, with 16 bases separating them. Germline values: CDR1 SGHTA, CDR2 FQGNSA. Written as DNA, the CDR3 is TGTGCCAGCAGCTCCGGAGGGTTGAACGGCGAGCAGTACTTC. Protein: CASSSGGLNGEQYF.

The chain recombines TRBV4-3 with TRBJ2-3; D is unclear. This CDR3 comprises 13 residues. V lost 8 bases and J 1 base, leaving 10 bases between the germline ends. Germline CDR1 and CDR2: LGHNA and YSLEER. The CDR3 DNA sequence: TGCGCCAGCGGGCCTTGGGGCACAGATACGCAGTATTTT. Translated: CASGPWGTDTQYF.

The table lists this clone with a count of one. The V gene is TRBV9, the J gene TRBJ2-1, with TRBD1 matching 11 bases. In germline, CDR1 is SGDLS, CDR2 YYNGEE. The CDR3 is made up of 15 amino acids. After removal of 2 bases from V and 5 bases from J, the junction contained 3 bases not matched to a gene. This CDR3 is CASSVGTGGHNEQFF. CDR3 bases: TGTGCCAGCAGCGTCGGGACAGGGGGACACAATGAGCAGTTCTTC.